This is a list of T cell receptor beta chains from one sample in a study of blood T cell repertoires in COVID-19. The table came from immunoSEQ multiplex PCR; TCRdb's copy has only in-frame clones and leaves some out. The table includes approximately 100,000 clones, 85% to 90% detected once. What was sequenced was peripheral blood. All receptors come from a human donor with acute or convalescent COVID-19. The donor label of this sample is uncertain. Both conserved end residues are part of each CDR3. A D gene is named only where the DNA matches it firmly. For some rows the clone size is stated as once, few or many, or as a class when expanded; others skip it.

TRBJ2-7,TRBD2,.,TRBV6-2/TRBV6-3,CASSYAGAPYEQYF,TGTGCCAGCAGTTATGCGGGAGCTCCCTACGAGCAGTACTTC
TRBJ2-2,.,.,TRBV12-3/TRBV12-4,CASSPQGFGELFF,TGTGCCAGCAGTCCCCAGGGTTTTGGGGAGCTGTTTTTT
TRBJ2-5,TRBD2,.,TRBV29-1,CSVDGQGGFLETQYF,TGCAGCGTTGATGGGCAGGGAGGGTTTTTGGAGACCCAGTACTTC
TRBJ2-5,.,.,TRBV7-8,CASSALAIVGTQYF,TGTGCCAGCAGCGCACTAGCCATAGTTGGCACCCAGTACTTC
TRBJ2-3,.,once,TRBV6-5,CASSYDSSSTDTQYF,TGTGCCAGCAGTTACGACAGTTCTTCCACAGATACGCAGTATTTT
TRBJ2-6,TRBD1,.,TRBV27,CASSSSGQVFLSGANVLTF,TGTGCCAGCAGTTCGTCGGGACAGGTCTTCCTCTCTGGGGCCAACGTCCTGACTTTC
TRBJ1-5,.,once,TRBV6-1,CASSEGGSGQPQHF,TGTGCCAGCAGTGAAGGGGGTTCAGGGCAGCCCCAGCATTTT
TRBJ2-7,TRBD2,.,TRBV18,CASSPPAGEGEQYF,TGTGCCAGCTCACCACCCGCGGGGGAAGGCGAGCAGTACTTC
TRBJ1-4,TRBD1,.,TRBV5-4,CASSLKTGRDEKLFF,TGTGCCAGCAGCTTGAAGACAGGGCGAGATGAAAAACTGTTTTTT
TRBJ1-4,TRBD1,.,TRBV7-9,CASSLVLRGRGEKLFF,TGTGCCAGCAGCCTCGTTCTTAGGGGGCGCGGTGAAAAACTGTTTTTT
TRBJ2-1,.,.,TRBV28,CASSIGQTYNEQFF,TGTGCCAGCAGTATCGGACAGACTTACAATGAGCAGTTCTTC
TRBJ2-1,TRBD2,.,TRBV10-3,CALRAREGGEQFF,TGTGCCTTGCGGGCGCGGGAGGGGGGCGAGCAGTTCTTC
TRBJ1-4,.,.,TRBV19,CASRRGISGTAYEKLFF,TGTGCCAGTAGACGGGGGATTTCCGGGACGGCCTATGAAAAACTGTTTTTT
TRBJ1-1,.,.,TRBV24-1,CATSEGVGGNTEAFF,TGTGCCACCAGTGAGGGAGTAGGGGGGAACACTGAAGCTTTCTTT
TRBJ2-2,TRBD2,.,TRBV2,CASKRSSGDTGELFF,TGTGCCAGCAAGCGATCTAGCGGAGACACCGGGGAGCTGTTTTTT
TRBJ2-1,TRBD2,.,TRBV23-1,CASSQSNREGLFRQQFF,TGCGCCAGCAGTCAATCGAACCGGGAGGGCCTGTTCCGTCAGCAGTTCTTC
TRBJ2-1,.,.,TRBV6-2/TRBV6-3,CASSWGVYNEQFF,TGTGCCAGCAGTTGGGGGGTCTACAATGAGCAGTTCTTC
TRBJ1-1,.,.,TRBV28,CASSNPQGRSNTEAFF,TGTGCCAGCAGTAACCCACAGGGTCGCTCTAACACTGAAGCTTTCTTT
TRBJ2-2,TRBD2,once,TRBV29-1,CSVDVSGWRNTGELFF,TGCAGCGTTGACGTTAGCGGGTGGAGGAACACCGGGGAGCTGTTTTTT
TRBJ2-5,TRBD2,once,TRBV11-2,CASSHGRLAGRETQYF,TGTGCCAGCAGCCACGGGAGACTAGCGGGGAGAGAGACCCAGTACTTC
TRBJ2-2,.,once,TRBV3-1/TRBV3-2,CASSQLANTGELFF,TGTGCCAGCAGCCAACTAGCGAACACCGGGGAGCTGTTTTTT
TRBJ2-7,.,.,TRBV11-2,CASSAGPSYEQYF,TGTGCCAGCAGCGCAGGGCCGTCCTACGAGCAGTACTTC
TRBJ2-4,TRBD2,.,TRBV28,CASSPMGGMGNIQYF,TGTGCCAGCAGTCCTATGGGGGGGATGGGAAACATTCAGTACTTC
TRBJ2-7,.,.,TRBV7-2,CASSPWGNYEQYF,TGTGCCAGCAGCCCCTGGGGCAACTACGAGCAGTACTTC
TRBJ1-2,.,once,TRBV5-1,CASSLAPTNYGYTF,TGCGCCAGCAGCTTGGCGCCTACGAACTATGGCTACACCTTC
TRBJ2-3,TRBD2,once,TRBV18,CASSPPGLAGGTDTQYF,TGTGCCAGCTCACCACCTGGACTAGCGGGAGGCACAGATACGCAGTATTTT
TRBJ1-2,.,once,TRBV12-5,CASVDRTYGYTF,TGTGCTAGTGTTGACAGAACCTATGGCTACACCTTC
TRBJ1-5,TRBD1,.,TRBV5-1,CASSLGGQVNQPQHF,TGCGCCAGCAGCTTGGGGGGACAGGTTAATCAGCCCCAGCATTTT
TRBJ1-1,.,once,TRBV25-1,CASSEWGGTEAFF,TGTGCCAGCAGTGAATGGGGCGGCACTGAAGCTTTCTTT
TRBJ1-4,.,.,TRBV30,CAWSVGEGRGLFF,TGTGCCTGGAGTGTAGGGGAGGGTCGGGGGTTGTTTTTT
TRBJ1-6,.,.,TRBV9,CASSVENGLPLHF,TGTGCCAGCAGCGTAGAGAACGGGTTACCCCTCCACTTT
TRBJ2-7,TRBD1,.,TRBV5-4,CASSHRDRANEQYF,TGTGCCAGCAGCCACCGGGACAGGGCGAACGAGCAGTACTTC
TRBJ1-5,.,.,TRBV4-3,CASREEVGAFDQPQHF,TGCGCCAGCAGGGAAGAGGTAGGGGCGTTCGATCAGCCCCAGCATTTT
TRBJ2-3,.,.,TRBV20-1,CSASNGNTQYF,TGCAGTGCTAGTAATGGCAATACGCAGTATTTT
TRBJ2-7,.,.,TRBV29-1,CSVQHNYEQYF,TGCAGCGTCCAACACAACTACGAGCAGTACTTC
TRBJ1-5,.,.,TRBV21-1,CASQTGTPSNQPQHF,TGTGCCAGCCAGACGGGGACACCCAGCAATCAGCCCCAGCATTTT
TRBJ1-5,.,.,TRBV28,CASSPNRVQPQHF,TGTGCCAGCAGTCCTAACAGGGTTCAGCCCCAGCATTTT
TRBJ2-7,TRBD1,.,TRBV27,CASSPGTVPPYEQYF,TGTGCCAGCAGTCCCGGGACAGTCCCCCCCTACGAGCAGTACTTC
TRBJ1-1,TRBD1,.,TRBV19,CASRPGTGSFEAFF,TGTGCCAGTAGACCGGGGACAGGGTCATTTGAAGCTTTCTTT
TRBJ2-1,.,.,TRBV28,CASSSLGWSEQFF,TGTGCCAGCAGCTCCCTAGGATGGAGTGAGCAGTTCTTC
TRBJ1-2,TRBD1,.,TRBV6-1,CASSDPGQINGYTF,TGTGCCAGCAGTGACCCGGGACAGATAAATGGCTACACCTTC
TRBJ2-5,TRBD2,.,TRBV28,CASSLSGTSGQETQYF,TGTGCCAGCAGTTTAAGTGGGACTAGCGGCCAAGAGACCCAGTACTTC
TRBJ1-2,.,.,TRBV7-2,CASSTDPGVVYGYTF,TGTGCCAGCAGCACCGACCCAGGGGTTGTCTATGGCTACACCTTC